A selection of T cell receptor beta chains follows, all from one sample in a study of blood T cell repertoires in COVID-19. Profiled with immunoSEQ multiplex PCR; TCRdb holds only in-frame clones, not every one. Altogether 55,000 to 80,000 clones are present, roughly three quarters being singletons, with the ten largest covering around 20%. Input material: peripheral blood. The receptors here all came from a woman older than 75 with active or convalescent COVID-19. Both conserved end residues are part of each CDR3. The order of the fields is V gene, J gene, CDR3 protein.

TRBV5-6	TRBJ1-4	CASSIDRVERLFF
TRBV5-4	TRBJ2-3	CASSPRLAGGGTDTQYF
TRBV30	TRBJ2-7	CAWTPLTGSSSYEQYF
TRBV19	TRBJ2-5	CASSARTSGGQETQYF
TRBV20-1	TRBJ2-5	CSASGASGVQETQYF
TRBV14	TRBJ2-2	CASSQVRNTGELFF
TRBV4-1	TRBJ1-1	CASSQDQAGGTEAFF
TRBV5-1	TRBJ2-5	CASSLGHLASQETQYF
TRBV25-1	TRBJ2-1	CASSDSLAGYNEQFF
TRBV7-8	TRBJ2-2	CASNGGRRANTGELFF
TRBV23-1	TRBJ1-1	CASSPPLGRVGAFF
TRBV7-2	TRBJ2-3	CASSLSGGLDTQYF
TRBV11-2	TRBJ2-3	CASTPAGGADTQYF
TRBV29-1	TRBJ2-3	CSVGSRHTDTQYF
TRBV7-3	TRBJ1-1	CASSLTPPGTGAEAFF
TRBV5-1	TRBJ1-5	CASSLQGAEGQPQHF
TRBV27	TRBJ2-6	CASSPRDRPSGANVLTF
TRBV6-6	TRBJ1-1	CASTTGPEEAFF
TRBV30	TRBJ1-2	CAWSVAGMAYGYTF
TRBV6-1	TRBJ1-1	CASSEVWGLTEAFF
TRBV6-8	TRBJ2-7	CASSYCWTGSGNEQYF
TRBV5-1	TRBJ1-1	CASSLQDSYTEAFF
TRBV5-6	TRBJ2-7	CASSLAPGVSYEQYF
TRBV5-1	TRBJ2-7	CASSSGLAGGFQYF
TRBV4-2	TRBJ1-1	CASSQPGQGVYTEAFF
TRBV6-6	TRBJ1-2	CASSSQVVRVYGYTF
TRBV19	TRBJ1-6	CASSRRDRDNSPLHF
TRBV5-1	TRBJ2-2	CASSTRDPAGTSYSGELFF
TRBV6-5	TRBJ1-6	CASSFGTHNSPLHF
TRBV5-5	TRBJ2-1	CASSLGSGSRNEQFF
TRBV12-3/TRBV12-4	TRBJ1-1	CASRVQLNTEAFF
TRBV11-2	TRBJ2-3	CASSTTSGFGGITDTQYF
TRBV10-3	TRBJ1-4	CAIRDRDGEKLFF
TRBV6-5	TRBJ1-1	CASRAEGTGNTEAFF
TRBV23-1	TRBJ1-2	CASSLADRGDYGYTF
TRBV11-1	TRBJ2-2	CASSPRVVTGELFF
TRBV7-3	TRBJ2-1	CASSPMTSYNEQFF
TRBV18	TRBJ2-5	CASSPRREETQYF
TRBV7-9	TRBJ1-6	CASRVENSPLHF
TRBV30	TRBJ1-6	CAWGSTDNSPLHF
TRBV6-1	TRBJ1-1	CASSEAHRMNTEAFF
TRBV19	TRBJ2-1	CASSTDSYNEQFF
TRBV19	TRBJ1-5	CASSGTGDQPQHF
TRBV6-2/TRBV6-3	TRBJ2-5	CASSPFSGGAPQYF
TRBV5-6	TRBJ2-3	CASSLMGQGINTQYF
TRBV4-1	TRBJ2-5	CASSPPGRVETQYF
TRBV7-2	TRBJ1-3	CASSAYRDISGNTIYF
TRBV19	TRBJ1-2	CATSDRGYGYTF
TRBV3-1/TRBV3-2	TRBJ2-1	CASSQGQRGAWNEQFF
TRBV7-8	TRBJ1-4	CASSPEGPTGGINEKLFF
TRBV12-5	TRBJ1-6	CASGLGVSGSPLHF
TRBV5-1	TRBJ1-4	CASSLDGGSNEKLFF
TRBV6-6	TRBJ1-5	CASSLDQGAGQPQHF
TRBV5-1	TRBJ2-2	CASSLISGGNTGELFF
TRBV27	TRBJ1-2	CASSPQGNYGYTF
TRBV6-5	TRBJ2-5	CASRDSKETQYF
TRBV7-2	TRBJ1-1	CASSLLTAHTEAFF
TRBV9	TRBJ2-1	CASSPRLAGGYNEQFF
TRBV27	TRBJ1-4	CASSSRDRGIEKLFF